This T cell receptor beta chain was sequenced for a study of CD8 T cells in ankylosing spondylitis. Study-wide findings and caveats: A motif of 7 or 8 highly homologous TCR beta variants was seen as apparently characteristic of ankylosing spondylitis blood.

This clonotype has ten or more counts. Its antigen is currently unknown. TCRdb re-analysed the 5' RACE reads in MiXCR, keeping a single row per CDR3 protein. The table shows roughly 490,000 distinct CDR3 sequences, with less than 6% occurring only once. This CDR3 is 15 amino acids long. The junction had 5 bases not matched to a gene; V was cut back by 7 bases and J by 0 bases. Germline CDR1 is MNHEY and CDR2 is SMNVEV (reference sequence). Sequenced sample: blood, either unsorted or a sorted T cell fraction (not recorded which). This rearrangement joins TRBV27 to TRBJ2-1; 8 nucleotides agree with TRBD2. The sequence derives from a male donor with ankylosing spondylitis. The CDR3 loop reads CASISGGFSYNEQFF. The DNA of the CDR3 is TGTGCCAGCATTTCGGGAGGGTTCTCCTACAATGAGCAGTTCTTC.